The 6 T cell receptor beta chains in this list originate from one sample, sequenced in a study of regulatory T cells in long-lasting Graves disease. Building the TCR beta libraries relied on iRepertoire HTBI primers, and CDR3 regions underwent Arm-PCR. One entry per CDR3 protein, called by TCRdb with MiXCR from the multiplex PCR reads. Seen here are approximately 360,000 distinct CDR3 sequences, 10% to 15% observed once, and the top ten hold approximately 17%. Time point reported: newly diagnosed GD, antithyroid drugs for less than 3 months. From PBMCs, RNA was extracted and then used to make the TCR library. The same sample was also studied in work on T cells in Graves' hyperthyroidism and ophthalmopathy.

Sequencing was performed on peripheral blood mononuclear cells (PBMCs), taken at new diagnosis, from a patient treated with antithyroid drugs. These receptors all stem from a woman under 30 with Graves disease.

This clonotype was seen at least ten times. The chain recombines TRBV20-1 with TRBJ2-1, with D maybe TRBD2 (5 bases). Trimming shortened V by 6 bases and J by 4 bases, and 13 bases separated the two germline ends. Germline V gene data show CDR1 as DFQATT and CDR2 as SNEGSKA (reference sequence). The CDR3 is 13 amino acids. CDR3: CSAPHTSYNEQFF. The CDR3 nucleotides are TGCAGTGCCCCACATACTAGTTACAATGAGCAGTTCTTC.

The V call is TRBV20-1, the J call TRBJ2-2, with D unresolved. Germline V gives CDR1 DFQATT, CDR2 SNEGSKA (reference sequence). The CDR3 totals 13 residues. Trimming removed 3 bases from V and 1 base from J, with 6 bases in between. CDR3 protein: CSASWGNTGELFF. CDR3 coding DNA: TGCAGTGCTAGCTGGGGGAACACCGGGGAGCTGTTTTTT.

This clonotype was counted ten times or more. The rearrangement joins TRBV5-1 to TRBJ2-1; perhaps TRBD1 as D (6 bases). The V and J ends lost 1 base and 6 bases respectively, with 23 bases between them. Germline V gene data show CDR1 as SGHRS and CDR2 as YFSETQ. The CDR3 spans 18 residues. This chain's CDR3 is CASSLWSTLGRGGNEQFF. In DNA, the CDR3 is TGCGCCAGCAGCTTGTGGTCTACGCTGGGGAGAGGGGGCAATGAGCAGTTCTTC.

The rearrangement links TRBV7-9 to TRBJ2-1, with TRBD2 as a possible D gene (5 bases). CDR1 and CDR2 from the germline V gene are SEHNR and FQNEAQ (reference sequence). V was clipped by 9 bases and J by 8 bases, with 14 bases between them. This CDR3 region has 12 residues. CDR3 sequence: CARGLDGDEQFF. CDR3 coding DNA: TGTGCCAGGGGCCTAGACGGGGATGAGCAGTTCTTC.

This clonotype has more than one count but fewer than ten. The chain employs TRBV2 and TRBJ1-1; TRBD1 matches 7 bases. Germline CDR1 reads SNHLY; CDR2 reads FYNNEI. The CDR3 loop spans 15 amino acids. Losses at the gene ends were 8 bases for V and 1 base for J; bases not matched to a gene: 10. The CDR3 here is CASRAGRDRNTEAFF. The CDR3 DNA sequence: TGTGCCAGCCGGGCCGGAAGGGACAGGAACACTGAAGCTTTCTTT.

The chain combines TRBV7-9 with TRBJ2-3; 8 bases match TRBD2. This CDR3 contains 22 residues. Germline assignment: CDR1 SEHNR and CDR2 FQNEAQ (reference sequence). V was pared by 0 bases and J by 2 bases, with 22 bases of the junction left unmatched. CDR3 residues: CASSLAYPPPLARRGVTDTQYF. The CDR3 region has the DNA TGTGCCAGCAGCTTAGCGTACCCCCCCCCCCTCGCTCGGCGGGGGGTCACAGATACGCAGTATTTT.